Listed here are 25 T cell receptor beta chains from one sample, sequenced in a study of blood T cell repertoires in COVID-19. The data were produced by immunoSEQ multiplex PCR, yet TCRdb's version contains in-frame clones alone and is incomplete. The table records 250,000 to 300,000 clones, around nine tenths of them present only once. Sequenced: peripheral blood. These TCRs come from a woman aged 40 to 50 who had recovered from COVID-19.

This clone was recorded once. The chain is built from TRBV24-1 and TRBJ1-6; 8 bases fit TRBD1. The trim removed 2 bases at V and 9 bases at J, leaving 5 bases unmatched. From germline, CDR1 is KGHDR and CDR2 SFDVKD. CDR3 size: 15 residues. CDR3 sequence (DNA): TGTGCCACCAGTGATTCGTCGACAGGGGCTTCACCCCTCCACTTT. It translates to CATSDSSTGASPLHF.

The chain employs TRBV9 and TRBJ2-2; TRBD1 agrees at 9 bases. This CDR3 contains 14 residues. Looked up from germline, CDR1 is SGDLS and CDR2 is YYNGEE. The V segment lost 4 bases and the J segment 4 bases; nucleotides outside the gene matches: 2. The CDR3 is CASSPGQGTGELFF. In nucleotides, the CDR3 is TGTGCCAGCAGCCCGGGACAGGGCACCGGGGAGCTGTTTTTT.

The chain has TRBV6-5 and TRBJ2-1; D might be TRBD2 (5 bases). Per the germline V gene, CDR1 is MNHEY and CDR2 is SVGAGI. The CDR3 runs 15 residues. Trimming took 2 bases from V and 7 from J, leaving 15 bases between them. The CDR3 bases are TGTGCCAGCAGTTACGGGAGCGGAACGGCAAATGAGCAGTTCTTC. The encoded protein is CASSYGSGTANEQFF.

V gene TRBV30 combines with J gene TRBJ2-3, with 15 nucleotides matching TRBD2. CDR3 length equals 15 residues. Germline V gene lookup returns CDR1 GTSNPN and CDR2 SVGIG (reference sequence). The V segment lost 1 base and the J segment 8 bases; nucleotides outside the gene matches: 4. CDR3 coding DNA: TGTGCCTGGAGTGGCGGACTAGCGGGGGGGGCTACGCAGTATTTT. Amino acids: CAWSGGLAGGATQYF.

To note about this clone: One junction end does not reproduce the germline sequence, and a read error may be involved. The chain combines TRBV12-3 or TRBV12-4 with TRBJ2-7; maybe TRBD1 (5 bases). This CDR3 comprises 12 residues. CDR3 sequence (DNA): TGTGCCAGCAGCCCAGGATGGGGCGCTCGCTCCTTC. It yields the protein CASSPGWGARSF.

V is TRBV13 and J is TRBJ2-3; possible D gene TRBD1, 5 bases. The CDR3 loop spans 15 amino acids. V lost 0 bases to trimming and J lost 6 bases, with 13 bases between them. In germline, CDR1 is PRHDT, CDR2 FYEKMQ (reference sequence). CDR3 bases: TGTGCCAGCAGCTTAGGGCCTACCAAGGGGGATACGCAGTATTTT. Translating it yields CASSLGPTKGDTQYF.

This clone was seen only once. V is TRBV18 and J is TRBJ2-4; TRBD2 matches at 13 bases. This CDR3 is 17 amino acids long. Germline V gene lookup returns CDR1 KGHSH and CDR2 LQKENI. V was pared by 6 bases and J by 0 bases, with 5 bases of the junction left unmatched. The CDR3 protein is CASSKGTSGAAKNIQYF. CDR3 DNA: TGTGCCAGCTCGAAAGGGACTAGCGGGGCAGCCAAAAACATTCAGTACTTC.

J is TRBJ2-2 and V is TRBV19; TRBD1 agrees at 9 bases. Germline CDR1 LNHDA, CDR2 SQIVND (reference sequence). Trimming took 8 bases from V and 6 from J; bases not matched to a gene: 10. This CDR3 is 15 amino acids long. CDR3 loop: CASRTGTGYPGELFF. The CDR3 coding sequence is TGTGCCAGTCGGACCGGGACAGGGTATCCCGGGGAGCTGTTTTTT.

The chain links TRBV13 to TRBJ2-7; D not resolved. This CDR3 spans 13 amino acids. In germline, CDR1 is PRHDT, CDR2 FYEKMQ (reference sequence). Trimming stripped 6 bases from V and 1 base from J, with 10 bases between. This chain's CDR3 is CASRGMRSYEQYF. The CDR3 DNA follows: TGTGCCAGCAGGGGCATGCGATCCTACGAGCAGTACTTC.

The CDR3 bases are TGTGCCAGCACCTCCCCGGGGGAGGACCCGGAGACCCAGTACTTC. Translation: CASTSPGEDPETQYF. The chain couples TRBV7-2 to TRBJ2-5, with D tentatively TRBD2 (6 bases). The CDR3 has 15 amino acids. Germline lookup yields CDR1 SGHTA and CDR2 FQGNSA. Trimming took 7 bases from V and 5 from J, leaving 20 bases between them.

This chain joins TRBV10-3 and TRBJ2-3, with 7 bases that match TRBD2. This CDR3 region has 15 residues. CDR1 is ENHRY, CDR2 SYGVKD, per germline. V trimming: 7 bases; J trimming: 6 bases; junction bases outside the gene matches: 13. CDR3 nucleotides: TGTGCCATCAACCCCCGCGGGAGAGGGGTGGATACGCAGTATTTT. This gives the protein CAINPRGRGVDTQYF.

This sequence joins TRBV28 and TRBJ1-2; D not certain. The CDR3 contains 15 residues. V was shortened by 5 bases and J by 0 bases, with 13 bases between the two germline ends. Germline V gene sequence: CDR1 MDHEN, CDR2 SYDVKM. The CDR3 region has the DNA TGTGCCAGCAGTACCCAGCCTACTACTAACTATGGCTACACCTTC. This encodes CASSTQPTTNYGYTF.

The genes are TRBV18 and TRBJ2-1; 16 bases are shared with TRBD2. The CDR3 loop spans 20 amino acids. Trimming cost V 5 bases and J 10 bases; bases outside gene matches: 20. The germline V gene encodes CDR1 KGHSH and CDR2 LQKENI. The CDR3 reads CASSTLGTSGRGVRLGEQFF. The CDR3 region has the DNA TGTGCCAGCTCAACCCTGGGGACTAGCGGGAGGGGAGTACGTCTTGGAGAGCAGTTCTTC.

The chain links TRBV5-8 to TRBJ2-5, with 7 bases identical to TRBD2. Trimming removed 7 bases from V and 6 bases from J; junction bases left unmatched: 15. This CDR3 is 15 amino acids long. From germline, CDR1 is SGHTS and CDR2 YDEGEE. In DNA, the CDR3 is TGTGCCAGCCTGAAGCGGGGCGGCCCATTGAAGACCCAGTACTTC. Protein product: CASLKRGGPLKTQYF.

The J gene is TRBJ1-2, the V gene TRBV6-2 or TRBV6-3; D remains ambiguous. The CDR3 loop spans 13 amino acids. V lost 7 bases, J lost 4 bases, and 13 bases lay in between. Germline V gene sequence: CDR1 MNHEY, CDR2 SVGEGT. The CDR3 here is CASTPGRGYGYTF. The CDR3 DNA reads TGTGCCAGCACCCCCGGCCGGGGCTATGGCTACACCTTC.

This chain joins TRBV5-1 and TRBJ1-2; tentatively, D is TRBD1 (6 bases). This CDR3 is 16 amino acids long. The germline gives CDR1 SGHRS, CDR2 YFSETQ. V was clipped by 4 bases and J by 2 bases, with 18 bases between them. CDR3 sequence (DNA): TGCGCCAGCAGCGCGGGGGGGCAGAGCCCCAACTATGGCTACACCTTC. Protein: CASSAGGQSPNYGYTF. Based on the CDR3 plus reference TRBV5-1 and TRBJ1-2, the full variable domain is KAGVTQTPRYLIKTRGQQVTLSCSPISGHRSVSWYQQTPGQGLQFLFEYFSETQRNKGNFPGRFSGRQFSNSRSEMNVSTLELGDSALYLCASSAGGQSPNYGYTFGSGTRLTVV.

In DNA, the CDR3 is TGTGCCAGCAGCGAGCCCGGGGGACGACTCTATGGCTACACCTTC. Amino acid sequence: CASSEPGGRLYGYTF. The chain has TRBV5-8 and TRBJ1-2; possibly TRBD1 for D (5 bases). The germline gives CDR1 SGHTS, CDR2 YDEGEE. V lost 4 bases, J lost 4 bases, and 17 bases lay in between. This CDR3 spans 15 amino acids.

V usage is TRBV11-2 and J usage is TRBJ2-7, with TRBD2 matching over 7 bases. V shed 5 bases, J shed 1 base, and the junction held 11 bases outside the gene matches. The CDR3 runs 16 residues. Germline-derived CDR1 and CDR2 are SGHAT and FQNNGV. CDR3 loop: CASSIGTGGTSYEQYV. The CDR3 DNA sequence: TGTGCCAGCAGCATAGGTACGGGAGGCACATCCTACGAGCAGTACGTC.

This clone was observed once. The CDR3 DNA reads TGTGCCAGTAGTATAGGGCAGGGCCCGAACACTGAAGCTTTCTTT. Translation gives CASSIGQGPNTEAFF. The chain couples TRBV19 to TRBJ1-1, with D perhaps matching TRBD1 (5 bases). Germline-derived CDR1 and CDR2 are LNHDA and SQIVND (reference sequence). The CDR3 has 15 residues. Trimming cost V 1 base and J 1 base, with 10 bases left between them.

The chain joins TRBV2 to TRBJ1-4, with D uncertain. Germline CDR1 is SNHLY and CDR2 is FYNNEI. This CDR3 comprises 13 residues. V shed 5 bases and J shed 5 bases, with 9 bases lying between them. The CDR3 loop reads CASSTTPNEKLFF. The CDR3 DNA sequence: TGTGCCAGCAGTACGACACCGAATGAAAAACTGTTTTTT.

CDR3 sequence reads: CASRSEGTEAFF. The DNA for the CDR3 is TGTGCCAGCAGGTCTGAGGGCACTGAAGCTTTCTTT. V and J are TRBV6-5 and TRBJ1-1; D is uncertain. This CDR3 is built from 12 residues. V gave up 6 bases and J gave up 4 bases, with 9 bases separating them. Germline CDR1 MNHEY, CDR2 SVGAGI.

CDR3 bases: TGCGCCAGCAGCCAAGACCTGGGCGGGGGCTCCTACAATGAGCAGTTCTTC. It yields the protein CASSQDLGGGSYNEQFF. V gene TRBV4-3 combines with J gene TRBJ2-1; 7 nucleotides match TRBD2. The CDR3 is 17 amino acids. Losses at the gene ends were 0 bases for V and 0 bases for J; bases not matched to a gene: 5. The germline V gene encodes CDR1 LGHNA and CDR2 YSLEER.

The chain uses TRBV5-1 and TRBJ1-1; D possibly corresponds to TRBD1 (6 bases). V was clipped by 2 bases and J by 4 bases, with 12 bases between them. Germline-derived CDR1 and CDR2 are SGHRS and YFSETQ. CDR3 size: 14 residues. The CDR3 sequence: CASSFLGAGTEAFF. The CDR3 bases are TGCGCCAGCAGCTTTTTGGGGGCCGGCACTGAAGCTTTCTTT.

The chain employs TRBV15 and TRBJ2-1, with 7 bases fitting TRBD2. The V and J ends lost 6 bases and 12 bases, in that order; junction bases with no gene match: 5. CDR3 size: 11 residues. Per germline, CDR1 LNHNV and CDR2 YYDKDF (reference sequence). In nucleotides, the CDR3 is TGTGCCACCAGGGGGGGGGAGGTGCAGTTCTTC. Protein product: CATRGGEVQFF.

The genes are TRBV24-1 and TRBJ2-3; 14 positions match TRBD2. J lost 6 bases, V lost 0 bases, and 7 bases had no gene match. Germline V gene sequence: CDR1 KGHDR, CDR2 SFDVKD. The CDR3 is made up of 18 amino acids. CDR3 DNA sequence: TGTGCCACCAGTGATTTGCCGGGACTAGCGGGAGCATGGGATACGCAGTATTTT. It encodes CATSDLPGLAGAWDTQYF.